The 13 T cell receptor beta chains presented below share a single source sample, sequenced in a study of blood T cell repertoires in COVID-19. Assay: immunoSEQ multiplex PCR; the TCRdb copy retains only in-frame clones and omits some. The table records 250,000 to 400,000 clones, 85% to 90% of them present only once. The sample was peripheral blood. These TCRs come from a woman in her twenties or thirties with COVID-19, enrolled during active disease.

The CDR3 sequence: CASNILQGAWTEAFF. For the CDR3, the DNA is TGTGCCAGCAACATCCTACAGGGGGCCTGGACTGAAGCTTTCTTT. This chain links TRBV28 with TRBJ1-1, with TRBD1 matching over 9 bases. Per germline, CDR1 MDHEN and CDR2 SYDVKM. The CDR3 totals 15 residues. V shed 7 bases, J shed 5 bases, and the junction held 11 bases outside the gene matches.

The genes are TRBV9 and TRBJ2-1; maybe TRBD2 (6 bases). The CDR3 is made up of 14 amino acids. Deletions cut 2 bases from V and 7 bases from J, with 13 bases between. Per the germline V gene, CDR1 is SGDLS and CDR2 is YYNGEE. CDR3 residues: CASSVEGLSNEQFF. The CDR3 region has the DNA TGTGCCAGCAGCGTTGAGGGACTCTCGAATGAGCAGTTCTTC.

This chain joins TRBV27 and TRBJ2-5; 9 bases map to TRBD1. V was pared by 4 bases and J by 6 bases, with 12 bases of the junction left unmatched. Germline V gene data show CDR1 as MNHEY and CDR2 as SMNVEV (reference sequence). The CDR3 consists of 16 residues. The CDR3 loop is CASSWVGGTGIKTQYF. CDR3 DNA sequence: TGTGCCAGCAGTTGGGTAGGGGGGACAGGGATAAAGACCCAGTACTTC.

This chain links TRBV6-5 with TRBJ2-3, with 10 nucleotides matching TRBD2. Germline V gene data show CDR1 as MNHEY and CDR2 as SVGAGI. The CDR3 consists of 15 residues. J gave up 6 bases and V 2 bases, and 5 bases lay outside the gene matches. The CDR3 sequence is CASSYASGRGDTQYF. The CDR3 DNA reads TGTGCCAGCAGTTACGCTAGCGGGAGAGGGGATACGCAGTATTTT.

CDR3: CATSEHRDKAYNSPLHF. CDR3 sequence (DNA): TGTGCCACCTCGGAGCACCGGGACAAGGCTTATAATTCACCCCTCCACTTT. This rearrangement joins TRBV24-1 to TRBJ1-6, with D maybe TRBD1 (6 bases). The CDR3 runs to 17 residues. Germline V gene data show CDR1 as KGHDR and CDR2 as SFDVKD. V lost 9 bases and J 4 bases, leaving 21 bases between the germline ends.

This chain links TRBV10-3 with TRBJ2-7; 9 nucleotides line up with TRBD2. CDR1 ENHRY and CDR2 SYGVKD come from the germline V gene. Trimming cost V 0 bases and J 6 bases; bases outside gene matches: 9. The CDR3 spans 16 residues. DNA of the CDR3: TGTGCCATCAGTGAGTCGAGCGGGAGGATCGCAGCCGAGCAGTACTTC. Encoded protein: CAISESSGRIAAEQYF.

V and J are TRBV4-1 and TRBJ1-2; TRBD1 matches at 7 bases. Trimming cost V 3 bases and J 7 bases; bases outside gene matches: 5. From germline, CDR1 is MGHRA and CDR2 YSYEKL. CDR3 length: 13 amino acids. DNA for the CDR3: TGCGCCAGCAGCCATGACAGGGAGATTGGCTACACCTTC. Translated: CASSHDREIGYTF.

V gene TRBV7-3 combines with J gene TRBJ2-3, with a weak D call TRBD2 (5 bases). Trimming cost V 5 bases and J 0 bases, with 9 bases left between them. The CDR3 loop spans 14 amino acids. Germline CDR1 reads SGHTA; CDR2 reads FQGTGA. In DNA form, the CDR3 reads TGTGCCAGCAGCCTCGGGGTTAGCACAGATACGCAGTATTTT. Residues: CASSLGVSTDTQYF.

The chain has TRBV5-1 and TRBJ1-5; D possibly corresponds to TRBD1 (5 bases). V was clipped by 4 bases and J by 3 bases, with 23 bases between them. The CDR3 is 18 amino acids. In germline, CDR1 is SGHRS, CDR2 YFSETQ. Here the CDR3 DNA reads TGCGCCAGCAGCCCGGGACTGGGGGGAAACGTAGACAATCAGCCCCAGCATTTT. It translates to CASSPGLGGNVDNQPQHF.

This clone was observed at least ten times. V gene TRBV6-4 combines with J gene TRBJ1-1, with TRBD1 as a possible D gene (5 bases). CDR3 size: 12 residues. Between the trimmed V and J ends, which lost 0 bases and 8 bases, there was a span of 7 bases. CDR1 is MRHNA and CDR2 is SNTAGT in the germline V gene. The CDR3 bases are TGTGCCAGCAGTGACTCGAAGGGGGAAGCTTTCTTT. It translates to CASSDSKGEAFF.

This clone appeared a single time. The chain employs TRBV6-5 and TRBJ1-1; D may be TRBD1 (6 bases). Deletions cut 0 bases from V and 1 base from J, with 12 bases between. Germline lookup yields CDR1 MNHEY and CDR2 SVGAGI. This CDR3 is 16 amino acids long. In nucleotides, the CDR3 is TGTGCCAGCAGTTACTCGAAGGGGGTTGGGAACACTGAAGCTTTCTTT. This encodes CASSYSKGVGNTEAFF.

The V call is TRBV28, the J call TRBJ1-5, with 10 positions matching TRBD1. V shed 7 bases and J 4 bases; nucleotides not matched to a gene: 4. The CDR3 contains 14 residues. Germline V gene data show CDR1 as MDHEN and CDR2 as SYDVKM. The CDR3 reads CASTWTGGNQPQHF. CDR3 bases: TGTGCCAGCACCTGGACAGGGGGAAATCAGCCCCAGCATTTT. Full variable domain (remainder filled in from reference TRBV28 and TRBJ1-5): DVKVTQSSRYLVKRTGEKVFLECVQDMDHENMFWYRQDPGLGLRLIYFSYDVKMKEKGDIPEGYSVSREKKERFSLILESASTNQTSMYLCASTWTGGNQPQHFGDGTRLSIL.

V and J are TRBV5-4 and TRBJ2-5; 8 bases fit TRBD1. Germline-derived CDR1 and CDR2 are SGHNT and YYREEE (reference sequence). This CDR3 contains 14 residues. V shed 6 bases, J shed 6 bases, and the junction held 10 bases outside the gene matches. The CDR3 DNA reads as TGTGCCAGCAACGACGACAGGGGTGGTAAGACCCAGTACTTC. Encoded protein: CASNDDRGGKTQYF.